Sequencing of this TCR beta chain was carried out in a study of cytomegalovirus exposure and HLA in healthy donors. General study points: The study flagged about 150 TCR beta chains as cytomegalovirus-associated.

The CDR3 covers 18 residues. The trim removed 4 bases at V and 0 bases at J, leaving 13 bases unmatched. CDR1 and CDR2 from the germline V gene are SGDLS and YYNGEE. This clone was seen only a few times. Its antigen is still unknown. Both 60 Vbeta primers and 13 Jbeta primers went into the PCR. The method was immunoSEQ multiplex PCR; TCRdb's version includes in-frame clones alone and lacks a portion of them. In the table there are under 250,000 clones, more than 65% of which are singletons. This receptor was taken from a man aged 18-30 years in good health and CMV-seronegative. The sequenced sample was PBMCs. This chain connects TRBV9 to TRBJ1-5, with 7 bases matching TRBD1. The CDR3 spells CASSPWTGKKYSNQPQHF. The CDR3, as DNA: TGTGCCAGCAGCCCCTGGACAGGTAAAAAATATAGCAATCAGCCCCAGCATTTT.